Below, 19 T cell receptor beta chains from the same sample are listed, as sequenced in a study of CD8 T cells in ankylosing spondylitis. General observations from the study: Several highly homologous variants made up a TCR beta motif, and this motif appeared characteristic of ankylosing spondylitis blood.

From the 5' RACE reads, TCRdb called clonotypes with MiXCR, one entry per CDR3 protein. The sample lists over 700,000 distinct CDR3 sequences; 19% were seen once. No antigens are known for them. What was sequenced was blood, either unsorted or a sorted T cell fraction (not recorded which). The receptors come from a male donor with ankylosing spondylitis.

This chain joins TRBV7-6 and TRBJ2-1; TRBD1 matches at 12 bases. Germline V gene data show CDR1 as SGHVS and CDR2 as FNYEAQ. This CDR3 is 15 amino acids long. V lost 5 bases and J lost 9; bases outside the gene matches: 8. The CDR3 nucleotides are TGTGCCAGCAGCCCCGGGACAGGGGGCAAGGTTGAGCAGTTCTTC. Its protein is CASSPGTGGKVEQFF.

The V call is TRBV13, the J call TRBJ1-2, with 7 positions matching TRBD1. V shed 5 bases and J 3 bases; nucleotides not matched to a gene: 6. CDR3 length: 14 amino acids. Germline V gene data show CDR1 as PRHDT and CDR2 as FYEKMQ (reference sequence). The CDR3 is CASSQTGRDYGYTF. In nucleotides, the CDR3 is TGTGCCAGCAGCCAGACAGGGAGGGACTATGGCTACACCTTC.

This clonotype was counted a few times. CDR3 protein: CASRPAWPPFYGYTF. In nucleotides, the CDR3 is TGTGCCAGCAGGCCCGCGTGGCCACCTTTCTATGGCTACACCTTC. The V call is TRBV12-3 or TRBV12-4, the J call TRBJ1-2; D is unresolved. The CDR3 contains 15 residues. Trimming pared 6 bases from V and 4 bases from J, leaving 18 bases between.

A few counts support this clonotype. The chain employs TRBV18 and TRBJ2-5; no definite D call. The CDR3 contains 14 residues. Trimming took off 3 bases at V and 5 bases at J, with 13 bases between the two ends. Germline V gene lookup returns CDR1 KGHSH and CDR2 LQKENI. CDR3 sequence (DNA): TGTGCCAGCTCACCCCCCGACCGGTGGGAGACCCAGTACTTC. Amino acids: CASSPPDRWETQYF.

The gene calls are TRBV4-1 and TRBJ1-1; no reliable D call. V dropped 4 bases and J dropped 8 bases, with 17 bases sitting between them. Germline loops: CDR1 MGHRA, CDR2 YSYEKL. The CDR3 is made up of 14 amino acids. CDR3 amino acids: CASSRTGEPEEAFF. CDR3 nucleotides: TGCGCCAGCAGCCGAACCGGGGAACCTGAAGAAGCTTTCTTT.

This CDR3 reads CASRDRAYSPLHF. The CDR3 region has the DNA TGTGCCAGCAGGGACAGGGCTTATTCACCCCTCCACTTT. This rearrangement joins TRBV6-2 or TRBV6-3 to TRBJ1-6, with 8 positions matching TRBD1. The CDR3 runs 13 residues. Germline V CDR1 and CDR2: MNHEY, SVGEGT. V lost 6 bases to trimming and J lost 8 bases; unmatched junction nucleotides: 3.

DNA of the CDR3: TGTGCCAGCAGCGACGACGGGGGGTCCGCTGAAGCTTTCTTT. Residues: CASSDDGGSAEAFF. The rearrangement uses TRBV7-2 and TRBJ1-1; TRBD1 is a possible D gene (5 bases). The ends were cut back, 5 bases at V and 6 bases at J, with 16 bases in the middle. This CDR3 has 14 amino acids. From germline, CDR1 is SGHTA and CDR2 FQGNSA.

The gene calls are TRBV4-2 and TRBJ1-6; TRBD1 is a possible D gene (5 bases). Trimming removed 5 bases from V and 2 bases from J, with 22 bases in between. This CDR3 region has 19 residues. Germline V gene lookup returns CDR1 LGHNA and CDR2 YNFKEQ. This CDR3 is CASSAGKRTGEAYNSPLHF. The CDR3 region has the DNA TGTGCCAGCAGCGCCGGGAAGCGGACGGGGGAGGCCTATAATTCACCCCTCCACTTT.

V and J are TRBV7-3 and TRBJ2-2, with a weak D call TRBD2 (5 bases). This CDR3 has 15 amino acids. The V and J ends lost 4 bases and 6 bases respectively, with 15 bases between them. Germline V CDR1 and CDR2: SGHTA, FQGTGA. CDR3 amino acids: CASSYPTRTAGELFF. The CDR3 nucleotides read TGTGCCAGCAGCTACCCTACTAGAACCGCCGGGGAGCTGTTTTTT.

V usage is TRBV10-3 and J usage is TRBJ1-6; the D gene is possibly TRBD1 (5 bases). Trimming cost V 1 base and J 7 bases, with 17 bases left between them. Looked up from germline, CDR1 is ENHRY and CDR2 is SYGVKD. This CDR3 is built from 17 residues. CDR3 DNA sequence: TGTGCCATCAGTGAGTTTACAGGAGGCTACCAGAATTCACCCCTCCACTTT. Encoded protein: CAISEFTGGYQNSPLHF.

This clonotype came up a few times. The gene calls are TRBV2 and TRBJ1-5, with D possibly being TRBD1 (5 bases). From germline, CDR1 is SNHLY and CDR2 FYNNEI. V lost 3 bases and J 11 bases, leaving 23 bases between the germline ends. The CDR3 has 16 residues. This chain's CDR3 is CASSDRVDSPGLAQHF. CDR3 nucleotides: TGTGCCAGCAGTGATCGAGTAGACAGCCCTGGACTGGCCCAGCATTTT.

The V and J genes are TRBV7-9 and TRBJ2-1; D is uncertain. The germline gives CDR1 SEHNR, CDR2 FQNEAQ (reference sequence). This CDR3 has 13 residues. V was trimmed by 2 bases and J by 6 bases, leaving 8 bases between them. The DNA for the CDR3 is TGTGCCAGCAGCTTACTCGGATTCAATGAGCAGTTCTTC. Its protein is CASSLLGFNEQFF.

The chain has TRBV4-3 and TRBJ2-3; 11 bases agree with TRBD2. CDR3 length equals 17 residues. From germline, CDR1 is LGHNA and CDR2 YSLEER. V lost 7 bases and J lost 4; bases outside the gene matches: 13. Here the CDR3 reads CASNPDLAGGEADTQYF. The CDR3 DNA is TGCGCCAGCAACCCCGACTTAGCGGGAGGGGAAGCAGATACGCAGTATTTT.

This rearrangement joins TRBV4-3 to TRBJ1-1; maybe TRBD1 (5 bases). Germline assignment: CDR1 LGHNA and CDR2 YSLEER. This CDR3 spans 15 amino acids. Between the trimmed V and J ends, which lost 5 bases and 4 bases, there was a span of 17 bases. The CDR3 loop is CASSVRQLTGTEAFF. The CDR3 DNA sequence: TGCGCCAGCAGCGTACGACAGCTAACTGGCACTGAAGCTTTCTTT.

J is TRBJ1-2 and V is TRBV24-1; TRBD1 might be the D (5 bases). Germline assignment: CDR1 KGHDR and CDR2 SFDVKD. Trimming pared 5 bases from V and 9 bases from J, leaving 15 bases between. The CDR3 contains 13 residues. CDR3 sequence (DNA): TGTGCCACCAGTGCCGAAGGTGGGGGAAGCTACACCTTC. Its protein product is CATSAEGGGSYTF.

The chain is built from TRBV4-1 and TRBJ2-7, with TRBD1 as a possible D gene (5 bases). In germline, CDR1 is MGHRA, CDR2 YSYEKL. The CDR3 is made up of 15 amino acids. V lost 1 base and J lost 0, with 10 bases in between. CDR3 protein: CASSQVADTSYEQYF. The CDR3 coding sequence is TGCGCCAGCAGCCAAGTCGCGGACACCTCCTACGAGCAGTACTTC.

This clonotype was observed a few times. The J gene is TRBJ2-1, the V gene TRBV11-2, with a tentative D call TRBD1 (7 bases). Deletions cut 2 bases from V and 2 bases from J, with 16 bases between. The CDR3 totals 17 residues. The germline gives CDR1 SGHAT, CDR2 FQNNGV. In DNA form, the CDR3 reads TGTGCCAGCAGCTTAAATGTTGGCGGGACAGCCTACAATGAGCAGTTCTTC. It encodes CASSLNVGGTAYNEQFF.

This CDR3 is CASSHRPTGEQETQYF. The CDR3 DNA sequence: TGCGCCAGCAGCCATAGGCCGACAGGGGAGCAAGAGACCCAGTACTTC. The rearrangement links TRBV4-1 to TRBJ2-5; TRBD1 matches at 8 bases. The length of the CDR3 is 16 residues. V dropped 3 bases and J dropped 2; count of bases not matched to a gene: 8. Germline V gene lookup returns CDR1 MGHRA and CDR2 YSYEKL.

The gene calls are TRBV6-2 or TRBV6-3 and TRBJ1-2; D is unresolved. In germline, CDR1 is MNHEY, CDR2 SVGEGT. There are 15 residues in the CDR3. V was shortened by 6 bases and J by 4 bases, with 18 bases between the two germline ends. The CDR3 loop is CASSPTPNSAYGYTF. CDR3 DNA: TGTGCCAGCAGCCCGACTCCTAATTCGGCCTATGGCTACACCTTC.